The text below deals with one T cell receptor beta chain. Its antigen remains unknown. These data belong to a study of cytomegalovirus exposure and HLA in healthy donors. Amplification used 60 Vbeta primers and 13 Jbeta primers. Data came from immunoSEQ multiplex PCR; TCRdb stores just in-frame clones and leaves some out. The sample records some 140,000 clones, roughly 74% being singletons. Findings and caveats of the study: Among TCR beta chains, those listed as cytomegalovirus-associated numbered roughly 150. What TCR beta sequences reportedly achieved was accurate prediction of HLA-A and HLA-B alleles in most subjects.

The ends were cut back, 1 base at V and 11 bases at J, with 15 bases in the middle. The CDR3 loop spans 15 amino acids. CDR1 ENHRY and CDR2 SYGVKD come from the germline V gene. The chain employs TRBV10-3 and TRBJ1-6; a possible D gene is TRBD1 (5 bases). The TCR comes from a man between 18 and 29 years old in good health and CMV-seronegative. Sequenced: PBMCs. The CDR3 loop is CAISELGRVHPPLHF. The CDR3 bases are TGTGCCATCAGTGAGTTGGGCAGGGTTCATCCACCCCTCCACTTT.